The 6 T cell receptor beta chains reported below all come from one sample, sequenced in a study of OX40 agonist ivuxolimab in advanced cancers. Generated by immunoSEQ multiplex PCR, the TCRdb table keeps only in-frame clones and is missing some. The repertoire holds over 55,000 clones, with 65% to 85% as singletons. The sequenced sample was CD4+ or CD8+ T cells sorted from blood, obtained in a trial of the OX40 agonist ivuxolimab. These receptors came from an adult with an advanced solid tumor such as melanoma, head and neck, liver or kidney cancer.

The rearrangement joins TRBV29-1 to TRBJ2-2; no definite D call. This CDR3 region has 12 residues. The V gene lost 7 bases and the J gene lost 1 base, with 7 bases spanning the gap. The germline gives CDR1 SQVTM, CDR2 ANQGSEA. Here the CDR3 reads CSGEENTGELFF. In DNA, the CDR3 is TGCAGCGGAGAGGAGAACACCGGGGAGCTGTTTTTT.

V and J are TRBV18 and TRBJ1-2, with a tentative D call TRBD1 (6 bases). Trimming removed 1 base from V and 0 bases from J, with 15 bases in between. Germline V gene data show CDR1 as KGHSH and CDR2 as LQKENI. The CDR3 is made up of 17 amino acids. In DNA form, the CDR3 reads TGTGCCAGCTCACCACTGGACGGGAGGACAGCTAACTATGGCTACACCTTC. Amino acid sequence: CASSPLDGRTANYGYTF.

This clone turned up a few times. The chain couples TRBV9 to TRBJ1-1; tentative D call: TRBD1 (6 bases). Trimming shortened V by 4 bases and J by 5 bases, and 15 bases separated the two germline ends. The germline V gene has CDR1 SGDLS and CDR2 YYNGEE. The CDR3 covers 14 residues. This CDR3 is CASSRDSQGTEAFF. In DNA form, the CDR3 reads TGTGCCAGCAGCCGGGACTCCCAGGGGACTGAAGCTTTCTTT.

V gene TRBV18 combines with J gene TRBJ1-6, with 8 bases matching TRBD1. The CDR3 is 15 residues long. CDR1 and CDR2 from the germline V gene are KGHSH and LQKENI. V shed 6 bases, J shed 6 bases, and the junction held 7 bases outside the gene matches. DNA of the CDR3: TGTGCCAGCTCTTCTGGGACAGGATCTAATTCACCCCTCCACTTT. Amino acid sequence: CASSSGTGSNSPLHF.

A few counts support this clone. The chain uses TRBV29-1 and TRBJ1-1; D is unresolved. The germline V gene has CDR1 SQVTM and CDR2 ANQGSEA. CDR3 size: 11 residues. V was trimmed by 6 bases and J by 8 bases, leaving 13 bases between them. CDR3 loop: CSVDNTGEAFF. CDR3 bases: TGCAGCGTCGATAACACTGGAGAAGCTTTCTTT.

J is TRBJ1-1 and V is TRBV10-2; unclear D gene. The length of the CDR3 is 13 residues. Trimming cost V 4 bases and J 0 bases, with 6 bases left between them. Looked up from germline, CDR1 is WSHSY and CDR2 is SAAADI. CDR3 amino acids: CASSVWLNTEAFF. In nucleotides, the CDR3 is TGCGCCAGCAGTGTTTGGCTGAACACTGAAGCTTTCTTT.